The clone carrying this T cell receptor beta chain was picked up many times. Its target is unknown. Each CDR3 protein gets one entry after TCRdb re-called the reads with MiXCR. The sample records approximately 250,000 distinct CDR3 sequences, 6.5% being singletons. The data are from a study of T cell repertoires in cytomegalovirus infection. Study context: CMV infection plus the matching HLA type was flagged by public TCR beta signatures. Regarding the study as a whole: Accumulated public TCR beta family frequency recognized individuals carrying CMV together with the relevant HLA. What dominated the ex vivo response were HLA-C-restricted CMV-specific TCR beta clonotypes.

V lost 5 bases, J lost 3 bases, and 16 bases lay in between. The CDR3 has 15 residues. Germline lookup yields CDR1 MGHDK and CDR2 SYGVNS. The source of this sequence is a human donor in good health (CMV status not recorded). Some clones in this sample may be carry-over from other donors' samples. The rearrangement joins TRBV25-1 to TRBJ1-2; D gene ambiguous. Sequenced material: PBMCs. CDR3 sequence reads: CASSPRRAWDYGYTF. CDR3 DNA sequence: TGTGCCAGCAGTCCCCGCCGAGCTTGGGACTATGGCTACACCTTC.